These T cell receptor beta chains were read from a single sample in a study of OX40 agonist ivuxolimab in advanced cancers. The protocol was immunoSEQ multiplex PCR, while the TCRdb copy is restricted to in-frame clones and leaves out a portion. Counted here are tens of thousands of clones, 93% occurring once; the ten biggest clones make up 13% to 15%. Sequencing was performed on CD4+ or CD8+ T cells sorted from blood, taken in a trial of the OX40 agonist ivuxolimab. These TCRs come from an adult with an advanced solid tumor such as melanoma, head and neck, liver or kidney cancer. Both conserved end residues are part of each CDR3. Fields, in order: V gene, J gene, D gene, CDR3 DNA, CDR3 protein. The D gene is left open where the match is weak.

V: TRBV20-1; J: TRBJ1-2; D: -; DNA: TGCAGTGCTGGGGATGGCCCGGGCTACACCTTC; CDR3: CSAGDGPGYTF
V: TRBV6-5; J: TRBJ2-1; D: TRBD1; DNA: TGTGCCAGCAGTTACAAACAGGGGAATGAGCAGTTCTTC; CDR3: CASSYKQGNEQFF
V: TRBV27; J: TRBJ2-1; D: -; DNA: TGTGCCAGCAGGAAGGGGCCCGTTAGCTCCTACAATGAGCAGTTCTTC; CDR3: CASRKGPVSSYNEQFF
V: TRBV19; J: TRBJ2-1; D: -; DNA: TGTGCCAGTAGTATAGCTAGAGAGCAGTTCTTC; CDR3: CASSIAREQFF
V: TRBV18; J: TRBJ2-7; D: TRBD1; DNA: TGTGCCAGCTCACCCTGGGACAGCCTCTACGAGCAGTACTTC; CDR3: CASSPWDSLYEQYF
V: TRBV27; J: TRBJ2-1; D: -; DNA: TGTGCCAGCAGTTTACCAGGAAACAATGAGCAGTTCTTC; CDR3: CASSLPGNNEQFF
V: TRBV18; J: TRBJ2-1; D: -; DNA: TGTGCCAGCTCACCCCAACCGGAGGCAGGCCAAAGCTCCTACAATGAGCAGTTCTTC; CDR3: CASSPQPEAGQSSYNEQFF
V: TRBV19; J: TRBJ1-2; D: -; DNA: TGTGCCAGTAGTATGCCGGGCAGGCGCCTGGGTGGCTACACCTTC; CDR3: CASSMPGRRLGGYTF
V: TRBV9; J: TRBJ2-2; D: TRBD2; DNA: TGTGCCAGCAGCGATAAGGGACTAGCGGGCACCGGGGAGCTGTTTTTT; CDR3: CASSDKGLAGTGELFF
V: TRBV11-2; J: TRBJ2-7; D: TRBD2; DNA: TGTGCCAGCAGCTTCGGCGGGAGCTACGAGCAGTACTTC; CDR3: CASSFGGSYEQYF
V: TRBV6-6; J: TRBJ1-3; D: -; DNA: TGTGCCAGCAGTCGGATAGGGGACTCTGGAAACACCATATATTTT; CDR3: CASSRIGDSGNTIYF
V: TRBV28; J: TRBJ1-1; D: -; DNA: TGTGCCAGCAGTGTCGGGTCGAGAGGGACTGAAGCTTTCTTT; CDR3: CASSVGSRGTEAFF
V: TRBV5-4; J: TRBJ2-7; D: -; DNA: TGTGCCAGCAGCTCGACAGGAAACCGCTACGAGCAGTACTTC; CDR3: CASSSTGNRYEQYF
V: TRBV28; J: TRBJ1-1; D: -; DNA: TGTGCCAGCAGTTTAGGTAGTACTGAAGCTTTCTTT; CDR3: CASSLGSTEAFF
V: TRBV4-1; J: TRBJ2-2; D: -; DNA: TGCGCCAGCAGCCAAGTGAGTCCTTTCACCGGGGAGCTGTTTTTT; CDR3: CASSQVSPFTGELFF
V: TRBV28; J: TRBJ2-7; D: TRBD1; DNA: TGTGCCAGCAGTTCGGACAGGCGTCCCTACGAGCAGTACTTC; CDR3: CASSSDRRPYEQYF
V: TRBV9; J: TRBJ1-1; D: -; DNA: TGTGCCAGCAGCGTAGTGAGGGACACTGAAGCTTTCTTT; CDR3: CASSVVRDTEAFF
V: TRBV9; J: TRBJ2-7; D: TRBD1; DNA: TGTGCCAGCAGCGAGGGGACAGGGGGTTTATACGAGCAGTACTTC; CDR3: CASSEGTGGLYEQYF
V: TRBV18; J: TRBJ2-7; D: -; DNA: TGTGCCAGCTCACCACGTGTTACTGGGAGCCCTTACGAGCAGTACTTC; CDR3: CASSPRVTGSPYEQYF
V: TRBV2; J: TRBJ1-1; D: TRBD1; DNA: TGTGCCAGCAGATCGACAGGGTTGGGCACTGAAGCTTTCTTT; CDR3: CASRSTGLGTEAFF
V: TRBV9; J: TRBJ1-1; D: -; DNA: TGTGCCAGCAGCGGGGGGGCATCTGAAGCTTTCTTT; CDR3: CASSGGASEAFF
V: TRBV7-2; J: TRBJ2-3; D: -; DNA: TGTGCCAGCAGCTTAGGGGTTGGTACTAGCACAGATACGCAGTATTTT; CDR3: CASSLGVGTSTDTQYF
V: TRBV19; J: TRBJ2-2; D: TRBD2; DNA: TGTGCCAGTAGTCTAACCGGGACTAGTGGTGCCGGGGAGCTGTTTTTT; CDR3: CASSLTGTSGAGELFF